A single sample is the source of the 17 T cell receptor beta chains below, sequenced in a study of blood T cell repertoires in COVID-19. TCRdb's table, derived via immunoSEQ multiplex PCR, lists solely in-frame clones and lacks some. The sample has about 140,000 clones; over 75% are singletons. Sequencing was done on a sample of peripheral blood. These receptors were taken from a human donor in a cohort sampled during active COVID-19.

The chain employs TRBV6-5 and TRBJ2-1, with D possibly TRBD1 on 6 matching bases. CDR3 length: 16 residues. Deletions cut 3 bases from V and 2 bases from J, with 14 bases between. CDR1 is MNHEY and CDR2 is SVGAGI in the germline V gene. CDR3 in DNA: TGTGCCAGCAGTTATAGACAGGCGCAACCCTACAATGAGCAGTTCTTC. Its protein product is CASSYRQAQPYNEQFF.

V usage is TRBV9 and J usage is TRBJ2-5, with 8 bases fitting TRBD2. The CDR3 contains 18 residues. Germline trimming cut 0 bases from V and 0 bases from J; bases unmatched to any gene: 10. Germline CDR1 is SGDLS and CDR2 is YYNGEE. For the CDR3, the DNA is TGTGCCAGCAGCGTAGCAGGTGCAGCGGGAGCTTACCAAGAGACCCAGTACTTC. Translated, it gives CASSVAGAAGAYQETQYF.

This clone showed up just once. This chain connects TRBV6-5 to TRBJ1-1, with TRBD1 matching 9 bases. The CDR3 consists of 14 residues. Germline trimming cut 7 bases from V and 3 bases from J; bases unmatched to any gene: 6. The germline gives CDR1 MNHEY, CDR2 SVGAGI. This CDR3 is CASTGQGKYTEAFF. DNA for the CDR3: TGTGCCAGCACCGGACAGGGGAAGTACACTGAAGCTTTCTTT.

V and J are TRBV18 and TRBJ2-2, with no clear D. Germline V lookup: CDR1 KGHSH, CDR2 LQKENI. The CDR3 runs 14 residues. The ends were cut back, 2 bases at V and 2 bases at J, with 6 bases in the middle. The CDR3 bases are TGTGCCAGCTCACCAATTGTAAACACCGGGGAGCTGTTTTTT. This encodes CASSPIVNTGELFF.

This clone turned up a few times. This chain connects TRBV24-1 to TRBJ2-2; 8 bases align to TRBD1. This CDR3 is 14 amino acids long. CDR1 and CDR2 (germline): KGHDR, SFDVKD. V trimming: 9 bases; J trimming: 3 bases; junction bases outside the gene matches: 5. CDR3 coding DNA: TGTGCCACCTCGGGACAGGCCTACACCGGGGAGCTGTTTTTT. Protein: CATSGQAYTGELFF.

The chain joins TRBV5-1 to TRBJ2-3; 8 bases align to TRBD2. The V gene's germline CDR1 is SGHRS and CDR2 YFSETQ. The CDR3 length is 17 residues. The V and J ends lost 2 bases and 4 bases, in that order; junction bases with no gene match: 12. The CDR3, as DNA: TGCGCCAGCAGCTTTGTAGGGACTAGTAAATTCCCAGATACGCAGTATTTT. It translates to CASSFVGTSKFPDTQYF.

The chain combines TRBV19 with TRBJ2-1, with TRBD2 matching 9 bases. With 4 bases clipped from V and 6 bases from J, the junction kept 7 bases outside the gene matches. The CDR3 runs to 15 residues. Germline CDR1 reads LNHDA; CDR2 reads SQIVND (reference sequence). CDR3 coding DNA: TGTGCCAGTAGTAACCTAGCGGGGTACGGCAATGAGCAGTTCTTC. Protein product: CASSNLAGYGNEQFF.

V usage is TRBV3-1 (or the pseudogene TRBV3-2) and J usage is TRBJ2-1; 9 bases map to TRBD2. CDR3 length equals 15 residues. The germline V gene encodes CDR1 LGHDT and CDR2 YNNKEL (reference sequence). V shed 5 bases and J 2 bases; nucleotides not matched to a gene: 4. CDR3 coding DNA: TGTGCCAGCAGCGTGGGCGGGAGGGCCTACAATGAGCAGTTCTTC. Its protein is CASSVGGRAYNEQFF.

This rearrangement joins TRBV28 to TRBJ2-1; the match to TRBD2 covers 11 bases. The CDR3 runs 14 residues. From germline, CDR1 is MDHEN and CDR2 SYDVKM. Trimming removed 6 bases from V and 6 bases from J; junction bases left unmatched: 4. This CDR3 reads CASRGGTSGNEQFF. The CDR3 nucleotides are TGTGCCAGCAGGGGTGGGACTAGCGGCAATGAGCAGTTCTTC.

A single count supports this clone. The CDR3 coding sequence is TGTGCCAGTACTCGTAGGGAGGGTTCGGACACTGAAGCTTTCTTT. It translates to CASTRREGSDTEAFF. The chain couples TRBV19 to TRBJ1-1; D not resolved. V lost 7 bases and J lost 3, with 18 bases in between. The CDR3 length is 15 residues. Germline V lookup: CDR1 LNHDA, CDR2 SQIVND (reference sequence).

V usage is TRBV3-1 (or the pseudogene TRBV3-2) and J usage is TRBJ2-2, with 9 bases lining up with TRBD1. This CDR3 spans 18 amino acids. The germline gives CDR1 LGHDT, CDR2 YNNKEL (reference sequence). The ends lost 2 bases at V and 6 bases at J; junction bases unmatched: 13. CDR3 nucleotide sequence: TGTGCCAGCAGCCAACCCTTCGACAGGGGGGGTGACGCCGGGGAGCTGTTTTTT. Protein: CASSQPFDRGGDAGELFF.

The chain carries TRBV14 and TRBJ1-3; no clear D gene. Trimming removed 5 bases from V and 9 bases from J, with 8 bases in between. This CDR3 is built from 11 residues. Germline values: CDR1 SGHDN, CDR2 FVKESK. CDR3 in amino acids: CASSSRSTIYF. In DNA, the CDR3 is TGTGCCAGCAGCTCACGGAGCACCATATATTTT.

V gene TRBV6-4 combines with J gene TRBJ2-1; the D is unclear. Germline CDR1 reads MRHNA; CDR2 reads SNTAGT. The V end lost 2 bases, the J end lost 6 bases, and 8 bases lay between the germline ends. There are 13 residues in the CDR3. CDR3 in amino acids: CASSDIDGNEQFF. CDR3 bases: TGTGCCAGCAGTGACATAGATGGCAATGAGCAGTTCTTC.

This clone is a singleton in its sample. The chain combines TRBV7-3 with TRBJ1-1, with D perhaps TRBD1 (6 bases). V dropped 4 bases and J dropped 5 bases, with 8 bases sitting between them. CDR1 SGHTA and CDR2 FQGTGA come from the germline V gene. This CDR3 has 12 residues. CDR3 in amino acids: CASSSRGTEAFF. In nucleotides, the CDR3 is TGTGCCAGCAGCTCCAGGGGAACTGAAGCTTTCTTT.

This chain uses TRBV18 with TRBJ2-7; TRBD1 agrees at 8 bases. Losses at the gene ends were 3 bases for V and 1 base for J; bases not matched to a gene: 11. The CDR3 has 17 amino acids. Germline V CDR1 and CDR2: KGHSH, LQKENI. The CDR3 loop reads CASSPPPGQGSSYEQYF. The CDR3 DNA is TGTGCCAGCTCACCTCCTCCTGGACAGGGCTCGTCCTACGAGCAGTACTTC.

The chain has TRBV9 and TRBJ1-2; 9 positions match TRBD1. With V trimmed by 4 bases and J by 4 bases, 5 bases remained unmatched. Germline V gene lookup returns CDR1 SGDLS and CDR2 YYNGEE. The CDR3 is 14 amino acids. The CDR3 region is CASSPRQGGYGYTF. The CDR3 DNA reads TGTGCCAGCAGCCCCCGACAGGGGGGCTATGGCTACACCTTC.

The chain joins TRBV7-3 to TRBJ2-1, with 9 nucleotides matching TRBD2. The germline gives CDR1 SGHTA, CDR2 FQGTGA. V shed 6 bases, J shed 6 bases, and the junction held 6 bases outside the gene matches. The CDR3 has 14 residues. CDR3 residues: CASSHSGGRNEQFF. The CDR3 DNA reads TGTGCCAGCAGTCATAGCGGGGGTCGCAATGAGCAGTTCTTC.